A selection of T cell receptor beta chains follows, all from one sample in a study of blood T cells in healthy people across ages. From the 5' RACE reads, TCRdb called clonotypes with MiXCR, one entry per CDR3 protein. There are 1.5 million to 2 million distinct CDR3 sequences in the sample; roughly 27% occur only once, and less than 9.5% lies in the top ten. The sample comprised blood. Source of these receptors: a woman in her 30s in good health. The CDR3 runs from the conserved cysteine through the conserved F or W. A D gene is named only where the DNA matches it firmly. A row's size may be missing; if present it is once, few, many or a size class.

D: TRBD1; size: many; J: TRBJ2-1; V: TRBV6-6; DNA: TGTGCCAGCAGTGGACAGGGGTCTTTCGATGAGCAGTTCTTC; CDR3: CASSGQGSFDEQFF
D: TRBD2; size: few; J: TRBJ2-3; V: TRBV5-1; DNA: TGCGCCAGCTCGTCCGGGACTAGCGTCGATACGCAGTATTTT; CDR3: CASSSGTSVDTQYF
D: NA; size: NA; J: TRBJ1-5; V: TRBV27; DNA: TGTGCCAGCAGTTTATACGGGGGGTCCGGGGAGCCCCAGCATTTT; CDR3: CASSLYGGSGEPQHF
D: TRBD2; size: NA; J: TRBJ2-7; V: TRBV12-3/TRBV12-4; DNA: TGTGCCAGCAGTTTCGGACTAGTCTACGAGCAGTACTTC; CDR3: CASSFGLVYEQYF
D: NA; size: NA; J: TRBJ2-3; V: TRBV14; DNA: TGTGCCAGCATTCCGAGGAGCCCAGATACGCAGTATTTT; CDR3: CASIPRSPDTQYF
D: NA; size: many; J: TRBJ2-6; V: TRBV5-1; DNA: TGCGCCAGCAGAAAAGGGACTGGGGCCAACGTCCTGACTTTC; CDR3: CASRKGTGANVLTF
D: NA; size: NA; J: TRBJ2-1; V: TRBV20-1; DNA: TGCAGTGCTCGGGGGGGGACAGGGAACCACGAGCAGTTCTTC; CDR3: CSARGGTGNHEQFF
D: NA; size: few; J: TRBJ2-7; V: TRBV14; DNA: TGTGCCAGCAGGTTGGACACCTCCTCCTACGAGCAGTACTTC; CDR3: CASRLDTSSYEQYF
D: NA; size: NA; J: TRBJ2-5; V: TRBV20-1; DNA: TGCAGTGCCGGGGGCACGCGGGAGCGGTACTTC; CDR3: CSAGGTRERYF
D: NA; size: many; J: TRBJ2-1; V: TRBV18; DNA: TGTGCCAGCTCACCGGACAGTACGGATGAGCAGTTCTTC; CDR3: CASSPDSTDEQFF
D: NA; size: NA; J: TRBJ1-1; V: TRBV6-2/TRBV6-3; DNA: TGTGCCAGCAGTGACGGCGCTGAAGCTTTCTTT; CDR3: CASSDGAEAFF
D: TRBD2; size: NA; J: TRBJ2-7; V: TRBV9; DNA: TGTGCCAGCAGCGCGGGTGAGAGCGGGGGGGCCGCGTGGTACGAGCAGTACTTC; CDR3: CASSAGESGGAAWYEQYF
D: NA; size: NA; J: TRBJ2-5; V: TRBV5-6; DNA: TGTGCCAGCAGACAGGGGGGGGGCGCGAGGCAAGGGACCCAGTACTTC; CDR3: CASRQGGGARQGTQYF
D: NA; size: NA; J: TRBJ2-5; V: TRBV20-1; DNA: TGCAGTGCTAGCCCTCCTACTAGAGAGACCCAGTACTTC; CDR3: CSASPPTRETQYF
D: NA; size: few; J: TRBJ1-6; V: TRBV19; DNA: TGTGCCAGCAGACAGGCGAGGTCACCCCTCCACTTT; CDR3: CASRQARSPLHF
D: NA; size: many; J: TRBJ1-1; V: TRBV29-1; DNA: TGCAGCGTCTTCGGGGGCACTGAAGCTTTCTTT; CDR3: CSVFGGTEAFF
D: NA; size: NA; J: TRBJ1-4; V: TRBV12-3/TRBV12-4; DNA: TGTGCCAGCAGTTTACCGTCCGGGGGCTATAATGAAAAACTGTTTTTT; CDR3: CASSLPSGGYNEKLFF
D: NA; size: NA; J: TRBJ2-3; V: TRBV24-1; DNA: TGTGCCACCAGTGAATTTGATGGGGGCACAGATACGCAGTATTTT; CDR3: CATSEFDGGTDTQYF
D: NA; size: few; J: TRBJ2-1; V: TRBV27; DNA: TGTGCCAGCACCCGGCGGGATCAAGATGAGCAGTTCTTC; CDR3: CASTRRDQDEQFF
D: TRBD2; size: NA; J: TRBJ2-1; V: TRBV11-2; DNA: TGTGCCGGCAGCCCCGGGACTAGCGGAAACAATGAGCAGTTCTTC; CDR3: CAGSPGTSGNNEQFF
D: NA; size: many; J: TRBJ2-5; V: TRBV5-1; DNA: TGCGCCAGCAGCTTGGGGACCCCCCAAGAGACCCAGTACTTC; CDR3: CASSLGTPQETQYF
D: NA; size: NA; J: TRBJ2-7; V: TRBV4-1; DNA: TGCGCCAGCAGCCAAGTCGTGGGCGTCCGGTCCTACGAGCAGTACTTC; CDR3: CASSQVVGVRSYEQYF
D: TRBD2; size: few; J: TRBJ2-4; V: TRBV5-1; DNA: TGCGCCAGCAGCTCTACCCGGGGGGGTCAAAACATTCAGTACTTC; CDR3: CASSSTRGGQNIQYF
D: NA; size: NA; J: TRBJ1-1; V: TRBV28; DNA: TGTGCCAGCAGTTCTCCTCTTCGAGAAATGAACACTGAAGCTTTCTTT; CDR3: CASSSPLREMNTEAFF
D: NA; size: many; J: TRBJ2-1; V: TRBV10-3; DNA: TGTGCCATCAGTGAGGCGTTTAATGAGCAGTTCTTC; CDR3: CAISEAFNEQFF
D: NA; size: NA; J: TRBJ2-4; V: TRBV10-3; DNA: TGTGCCATCAGTGAGCGGAAACAATCTGAGGGGACCAAAAACATTCAGTACTTC; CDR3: CAISERKQSEGTKNIQYF
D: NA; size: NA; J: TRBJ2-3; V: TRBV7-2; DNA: TGTGCCAGCAGACCCGGACCCAACCCCCCAGATACGCAGTATTTT; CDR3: CASRPGPNPPDTQYF
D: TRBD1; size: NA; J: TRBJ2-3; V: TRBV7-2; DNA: TGTGCCAGCAGCTACCGGGACAGGGGCCCAGATACGCAGTATTTT; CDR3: CASSYRDRGPDTQYF
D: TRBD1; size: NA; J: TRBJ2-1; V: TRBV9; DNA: TGTGCCAGCAGCGTCACAGGGGCGAGTCTTAATGAGCGGTTCTTC; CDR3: CASSVTGASLNERFF
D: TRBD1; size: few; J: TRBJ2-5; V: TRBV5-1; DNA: TGCGCCAGCTATTACTCCGGGACAGGGAAAGAGACCCAGTACTTC; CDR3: CASYYSGTGKETQYF
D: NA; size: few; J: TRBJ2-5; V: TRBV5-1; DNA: TGCGCCAGCAGCTTCGGGGCCCCCCAAGAGACCCAGTACTTC; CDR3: CASSFGAPQETQYF
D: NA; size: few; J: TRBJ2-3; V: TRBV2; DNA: TGTGCCAGCAGTCTCGCGCAGTATTTT; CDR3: CASSLAQYF
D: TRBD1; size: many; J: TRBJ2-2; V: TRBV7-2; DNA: TGTGCCAGCAGCCCGAGACAGGGCGCGAACACCGGGGAGCTGTTTTTT; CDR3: CASSPRQGANTGELFF
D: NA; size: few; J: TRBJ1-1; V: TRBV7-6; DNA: TGTGCCAGCAGCTCCTCGACCTCGAACACTGAAGCTTTCTTT; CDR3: CASSSSTSNTEAFF
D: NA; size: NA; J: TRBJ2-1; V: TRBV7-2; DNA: TGTGCCAGCAGCTTAGGTGGGAGGTCAGGGGACTTCTACGAGCAGTTCTTC; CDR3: CASSLGGRSGDFYEQFF
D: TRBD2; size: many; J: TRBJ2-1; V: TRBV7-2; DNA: TGTGCCAGCAGCTTAACTAGCGGGAGCGTTGAGCAGTTCTTC; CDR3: CASSLTSGSVEQFF
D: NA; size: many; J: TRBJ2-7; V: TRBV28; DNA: TGTGCCAGTAGACAGCCAGCCTACGAGCAGTACTTC; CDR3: CASRQPAYEQYF
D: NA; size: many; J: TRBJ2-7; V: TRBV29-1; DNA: TGCAGCGTTGTTGGGGTGGGCGAGCAGTACTTC; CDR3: CSVVGVGEQYF
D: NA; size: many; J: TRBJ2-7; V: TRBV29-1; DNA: TGCAGCGGTACACGAGGGGGCTCCTACGAGCAGTACTTC; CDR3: CSGTRGGSYEQYF
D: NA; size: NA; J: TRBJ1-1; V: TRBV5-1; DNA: TGCGCCAGCAGCTTGGAGTTCCAGGATCCTGAAGCTTTCTTT; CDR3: CASSLEFQDPEAFF
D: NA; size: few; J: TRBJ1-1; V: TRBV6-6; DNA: TGTGCCACAAGGACGGGAAACACTGAAGCTTTCTTT; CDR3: CATRTGNTEAFF
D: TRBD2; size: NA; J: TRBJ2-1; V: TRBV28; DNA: TGTGCCGGAAAACTAGCGGGGGGCGACAATGAGCAGTTCTTC; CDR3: CAGKLAGGDNEQFF
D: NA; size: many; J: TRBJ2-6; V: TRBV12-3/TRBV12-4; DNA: TGTGCCAGCAGTTACCCTGGGGCCAACGTCCTGACTTTC; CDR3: CASSYPGANVLTF
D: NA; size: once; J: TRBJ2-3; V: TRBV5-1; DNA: TGCGCCAGCAGCCCCACGGCGGGGATCGGGTCCACAGATACGCAGTATTTT; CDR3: CASSPTAGIGSTDTQYF
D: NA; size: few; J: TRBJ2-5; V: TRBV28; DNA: TGTGCCAGCAGTCCATCGGCCTGGGGGATAGAGACCCAGTACTTC; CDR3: CASSPSAWGIETQYF